The 24 T cell receptor beta chains below were found in one sample sequenced in a study of CXCR3-negative and CXCR3-positive naive CD8 T cells. The libraries of TRB cDNA were constructed through 5' RACE using UMI labels. Following a re-call of the 5' RACE reads, TCRdb has one entry per CDR3 protein and lacks DNA. Its clone listing holds 25,000 to 35,000 distinct CDR3 sequences. The source material was memory CD8+ T cells from blood. The receptors here all came from a human donor in good health. Some clones in this sample may be carry-over from other donors' samples.

The chain uses TRBV12-3 or TRBV12-4 and TRBJ2-7; no DNA is available, so the TRBD2 call from TCRdb remains unchecked. The length of the CDR3 is 17 residues. Here the CDR3 reads CASSSPRGRELSYEQYF.

The chain's CDR3 is CSAILATRQFNEQFF. The J gene is TRBJ2-1, the V gene TRBV20-1; the TCRdb call, TRBD2, lacks DNA for checking. Germline V gene lookup returns CDR1 DFQATT and CDR2 SNEGSKA (reference sequence). This CDR3 is 15 amino acids long.

This clonotype is identified as large from frequency. CDR3 amino acids: CASSIVGGEQFF. The chain uses TRBV19 and TRBJ2-1; TCRdb gives TRBD1 as the D gene, but with no DNA this cannot be confirmed. Germline lookup yields CDR1 LNHDA and CDR2 SQIVND (reference sequence). This CDR3 has 12 residues. Full variable domain (rest looked up from reference TRBV19 and TRBJ2-1): DGGITQSPKYLFRKEGQNVTLSCEQNLNHDAMYWYRQDPGQGLRLIYYSQIVNDFQKGDIAEGYSVSREKKESFPLTVTSAQKNPTAFYLCASSIVGGEQFFGPGTRLTVL.

V is TRBV12-3 or TRBV12-4 and J is TRBJ2-3; TCRdb gives TRBD1 as the D gene, but with no DNA this cannot be confirmed. The CDR3 runs to 16 residues. CDR3 amino acids: CASSSPSSLVTDTQYF.

The chain has TRBV15 and TRBJ2-7; no DNA is available, so the TRBD1 call from TCRdb remains unchecked. CDR3 length: 14 amino acids. CDR1 and CDR2 from the germline V gene are LNHNV and YYDKDF (reference sequence). This chain's CDR3 is CATSGETGPYEQYF.

The chain employs TRBV21-1 and TRBJ2-2. TRBV21-1 is classified as a pseudogene. The CDR3 is 15 residues long. Here the CDR3 reads CASRGSDRLAGELFF.

The chain links TRBV7-3 to TRBJ2-3; checking the TCRdb D call of TRBD2 is not possible without DNA. CDR3 size: 16 residues. Looked up from germline, CDR1 is SGHTA and CDR2 is FQGTGA. CDR3 sequence: CASSPEPSGNTDTQYF.

This clonotype is deemed medium-sized by its frequency. The chain joins TRBV28 to TRBJ2-2; the TRBD1 assignment by TCRdb is unverifiable without DNA. Germline-derived CDR1 and CDR2 are MDHEN and SYDVKM. The CDR3 spans 14 residues. Here the CDR3 reads CASSTRTGPGELFF.

This sequence joins TRBV9 and TRBJ2-3; TCRdb calls TRBD2, which cannot be checked without DNA. The CDR3 is 14 amino acids. Germline CDR1 and CDR2: SGDLS and YYNGEE. CDR3: CASSVSGGLDTQYF.

V is TRBV7-2 and J is TRBJ1-2; TCRdb reports TRBD1, a call that lacks DNA to check it against. The germline V gene encodes CDR1 SGHTA and CDR2 FQGNSA. The CDR3 is made up of 16 amino acids. The CDR3 reads CASSTGGGYRNYGYTF.

CDR3 region: CSVEDDRETGEGTGELFF. The chain combines TRBV29-1 with TRBJ2-2; TCRdb's D call, TRBD1, is unchecked because there is no DNA. CDR1 and CDR2 (germline): SQVTM, ANQGSEA. The CDR3 totals 18 residues.

The V and J genes are TRBV6-5 and TRBJ2-1; the D call of TRBD2 rests on TCRdb alone, since no DNA is present to check it. Per the germline V gene, CDR1 is MNHEY and CDR2 is SVGAGI. The CDR3 totals 17 residues. This CDR3 is CASSQTSGGYSYNEQFF.

This chain links TRBV6-4 with TRBJ2-1; the D gene TCRdb calls, TRBD2, cannot be checked with no DNA. The CDR3 extends over 15 amino acids. Per the germline V gene, CDR1 is MRHNA and CDR2 is SNTAGT. The CDR3: CASSDALAGYNEQFF.

The V and J genes are TRBV28 and TRBJ2-7; TCRdb proposes TRBD2, but this gene call is untestable without DNA. The CDR3 spans 14 residues. The germline CDR1 and CDR2 sequences are MDHEN and SYDVKM. The CDR3 loop is CASSLAGGSYEQYF.

Its frequency marks this clonotype as medium-sized (0.01 to 0.1%). J is TRBJ1-2 and V is TRBV3-2; TCRdb gives TRBD1 as the D gene, but with no DNA this cannot be confirmed. TRBV3-2 corresponds to a pseudogene. This CDR3 is built from 18 residues. This chain's CDR3 is CASSQCPSGGGQGNGYTF.

The gene calls are TRBV6-1 and TRBJ2-1; TCRdb lists TRBD2, though no DNA is available to test this call. This CDR3 contains 21 residues. Germline CDR1 and CDR2: MNHNS and SASEGT. The CDR3 protein is CASSEWGPGTSGASSYNEQFF.

This clonotype counts as medium-sized by frequency. The chain's CDR3 is CASSESQSATGELFF. The gene calls are TRBV6-4 and TRBJ2-2. Germline V gives CDR1 MRHNA, CDR2 SNTAGT. The CDR3 totals 15 residues.

The chain is built from TRBV29-1 and TRBJ2-1; checking the TCRdb D call of TRBD1 is not possible without DNA. Germline values: CDR1 SQVTM, CDR2 ANQGSEA. CDR3 length: 16 amino acids. The CDR3 loop reads CSVEDPGGGGFNEQFF.

The V gene is TRBV29-1, the J gene TRBJ2-1; TCRdb selects TRBD2, and the lack of DNA leaves this call unchecked. CDR3 size: 14 residues. From germline, CDR1 is SQVTM and CDR2 ANQGSEA. The CDR3 sequence: CSVISGTSYNEQFF.

The chain uses TRBV12-3 or TRBV12-4 and TRBJ1-1. The CDR3 is made up of 17 amino acids. The CDR3 loop reads CASSRRPIERVNTEAFF.

This sequence joins TRBV28 and TRBJ2-7; TCRdb picks TRBD2, but there is no DNA to check that call. This CDR3 has 13 amino acids. CDR1 is MDHEN, CDR2 SYDVKM, per germline. CDR3 sequence: CASLLAGDYEQYF.

This chain uses TRBV9 with TRBJ1-6. From germline, CDR1 is SGDLS and CDR2 YYNGEE. The CDR3 consists of 13 residues. The CDR3 here is CASSEAGSSPLHF.

The chain combines TRBV7-9 with TRBJ2-1; as DNA is missing, the TRBD2 call by TCRdb cannot be tested. The germline V gene has CDR1 SEHNR and CDR2 FQNEAQ (reference sequence). This CDR3 has 15 residues. The chain's CDR3 is CASSRDTSAVDEQFF.

CDR3 loop: CSAMGGDSYEQYF. The chain joins TRBV20-1 to TRBJ2-7. This CDR3 contains 13 residues. Germline loops: CDR1 DFQATT, CDR2 SNEGSKA (reference sequence).